A single sample is the source of the 20 T cell receptor beta chains below, sequenced in a study of beta chain features in type 1 diabetes. Since all of the isolated RNA was reverse transcribed, expressed TCRB transcripts were what got sequenced. Repertoires were generated with immunoSEQ multiplex PCR, while TCRdb's copy carries only in-frame clones and drops some. The sample lists 400,000 or so clones; around 12% were seen once. No antigen has been assigned to these receptors. Notes on the study in general: Moderate but significant shortening of TCRB CDR3s was recorded in all four CD4+ subsets from Type 1 diabetes patients.

What was sequenced was naive CD4+ T cells from blood. The receptors stem from a woman younger than 35 with type 1 diabetes.

There are a few counts of this clone. The chain has TRBV29-1 and TRBJ2-7; the D is unclear. Deletions cut 5 bases from V and 1 base from J, with 9 bases between. Germline V gene sequence: CDR1 SQVTM, CDR2 ANQGSEA. The CDR3 is 12 residues long. CDR3 DNA sequence: TGCAGCGTTAGCACAGAATCCTACGAGCAGTACTTC. Amino acid sequence: CSVSTESYEQYF.

The chain uses TRBV2 and TRBJ2-4; 7 bases match TRBD1. The germline V gene has CDR1 SNHLY and CDR2 FYNNEI. J lost 6 bases, V lost 10 bases, and 15 bases had no gene match. The CDR3 consists of 15 residues. The CDR3 sequence is CATSNDRAEGNIQYF. In DNA, the CDR3 is TGTGCCACCTCTAACGACAGGGCAGAGGGAAACATTCAGTACTTC. Using reference TRBV2 and TRBJ2-4 for the parts outside the CDR3, the full variable domain is EPEVTQTPSHQVTQMGQEVILRCVPISNHLYFYWYRQILGQKVEFLVSFYNNEISEKSEIFDDQFSVERPDGSNFTLKIRSTKLEDSAMYFCATSNDRAEGNIQYFGAGTRLSVL.

This clone was seen more than once but under ten times. V and J are TRBV4-1 and TRBJ2-1; TRBD1 is a possible D gene (6 bases). Trimming took off 0 bases at V and 0 bases at J, with 9 bases between the two ends. This CDR3 region has 16 residues. Germline CDR1 MGHRA, CDR2 YSYEKL. The CDR3 nucleotides read TGCGCCAGCAGCCAAGACACGGGACACTCCTACAATGAGCAGTTCTTC. Amino acid sequence: CASSQDTGHSYNEQFF.

V gene TRBV6-5 combines with J gene TRBJ2-2; 7 positions agree with TRBD2. Looked up from germline, CDR1 is MNHEY and CDR2 is SVGAGI. The CDR3 has 16 residues. Losses at the gene ends were 2 bases for V and 2 bases for J; bases not matched to a gene: 5. CDR3 protein: CASSYGGRANTGELFF. The CDR3 DNA sequence: TGTGCCAGCAGTTACGGGGGGAGGGCCAACACCGGGGAGCTGTTTTTT.

The genes are TRBV28 and TRBJ1-2; 7 bases line up with TRBD1. This CDR3 is 14 amino acids long. Germline CDR1 reads MDHEN; CDR2 reads SYDVKM. Trimming took 6 bases from V and 4 from J; bases not matched to a gene: 8. CDR3 DNA: TGTGCCAGCAGCCCGACAGGGCCATCCTATGGCTACACCTTC. Encoded protein: CASSPTGPSYGYTF.

This chain joins TRBV11-2 and TRBJ1-1; D may be TRBD1 (6 bases). Per the germline V gene, CDR1 is SGHAT and CDR2 is FQNNGV. V lost 1 base, J lost 4 bases, and 10 bases lay in between. This CDR3 is 14 amino acids long. As DNA, the CDR3 is TGTGCCAGCAGCTTAGTAGGGGGTTTCACTGAAGCTTTCTTT. This gives the protein CASSLVGGFTEAFF.

This clone has a handful of counts. The chain is built from TRBV18 and TRBJ1-1; weak D call: TRBD1 (6 bases). Trimming removed 2 bases from V and 6 bases from J, with 7 bases in between. The CDR3 extends over 12 amino acids. The germline V gene encodes CDR1 KGHSH and CDR2 LQKENI. CDR3 sequence reads: CASSPRGSEAFF. CDR3 bases: TGTGCCAGCTCACCAAGGGGGTCTGAAGCTTTCTTT. The full variable domain, in which reference TRBV18 and TRBJ1-1 provide the parts outside the CDR3, is NAGVMQNPRHLVRRRGQEARLRCSPMKGHSHVYWYRQLPEEGLKFMVYLQKENIIDESGMPKERFSAEFPKEGPSILRIQQVVRGDSAAYFCASSPRGSEAFFGQGTRLTVV.

This clone was seen a few times. Written as DNA, the CDR3 is TGTGCCAGTAGTGCAGCGGGTTCCTCCTACAATGAGCAGTTCTTC. Translation gives CASSAAGSSYNEQFF. The rearrangement uses TRBV19 and TRBJ2-1; tentative D call: TRBD2 (6 bases). In germline, CDR1 is LNHDA, CDR2 SQIVND (reference sequence). The germline V and J ends were trimmed by 5 bases and 0 bases, with 11 bases remaining between them. This CDR3 spans 15 amino acids.

CDR3 bases: TGCGCCAGCAGCCAAGTGGCAGGCTATGGCTACACCTTC. Its protein is CASSQVAGYGYTF. The chain links TRBV4-1 to TRBJ1-2; D is undetermined. Trimming took off 1 base at V and 4 bases at J, with 7 bases between the two ends. Germline V gene lookup returns CDR1 MGHRA and CDR2 YSYEKL. The length of the CDR3 is 13 residues.

This clone was detected only a few times. The V gene is TRBV5-4, the J gene TRBJ2-2, with D hard to call. There are 14 residues in the CDR3. V lost 5 bases and J lost 10, with 18 bases in between. Looked up from germline, CDR1 is SGHNT and CDR2 is YYREEE (reference sequence). The CDR3 DNA reads as TGTGCCAGCAGGGGCGCCGGCGCCCCCCCGGAGCTGTTTTTT. This encodes CASRGAGAPPELFF. The complete variable domain, with remaining parts taken from reference TRBV5-4 and TRBJ2-2, reads ETGVTQSPTHLIKTRGQQVTLRCSSQSGHNTVSWYQQALGQGPQFIFQYYREEENGRGNFPPRFSGLQFPNYSSELNVNALELDDSALYLCASRGAGAPPELFFGEGSRLTVL.

This clone was seen a few times. For the CDR3, the DNA is TGTGCCAGTAGCCAACAACGTACCTACGAGCAGTACTTC. Residues: CASSQQRTYEQYF. The chain employs TRBV19 and TRBJ2-7; D is uncertain. In germline, CDR1 is LNHDA, CDR2 SQIVND (reference sequence). The CDR3 runs to 13 residues. V was shortened by 6 bases and J by 2 bases, with 11 bases between the two germline ends.

This clone was counted a few times. CDR3 sequence reads: CASTWGVDSYEQYF. CDR3 bases: TGTGCCAGTACGTGGGGGGTGGACTCCTACGAGCAGTACTTC. The chain joins TRBV7-9 to TRBJ2-7; tentatively, D is TRBD2 (6 bases). The germline gives CDR1 SEHNR, CDR2 FQNEAQ (reference sequence). This CDR3 region has 14 residues. V was shortened by 9 bases and J by 0 bases, with 15 bases between the two germline ends.

This clone was observed a few times. At the DNA level, this CDR3 is encoded by other sequences in the same sample as well. The CDR3 loop is CASSLGQGNTEAFF. CDR3 coding DNA: TGTGCCAGCAGCTTGGGACAGGGGAACACTGAAGCTTTCTTT. The chain joins TRBV7-9 to TRBJ1-1, with 9 bases matching TRBD1. Germline trimming cut 3 bases from V and 1 base from J; bases unmatched to any gene: 0. This CDR3 is built from 14 residues. CDR1 SEHNR and CDR2 FQNEAQ come from the germline V gene (reference sequence).

The V call is TRBV28, the J call TRBJ2-1; 10 nucleotides line up with TRBD2. The CDR3 runs to 16 residues. With V trimmed by 6 bases and J by 5 bases, 10 bases remained unmatched. The V gene's germline CDR1 is MDHEN and CDR2 SYDVKM. The CDR3, as DNA: TGTGCCAGCAGCCATGGGGCTAGCGGGAGTCACAATGAGCAGTTCTTC. Residues: CASSHGASGSHNEQFF.

In this sample, this clone turned up a few times. The gene calls are TRBV29-1 and TRBJ1-1; the match to TRBD1 covers 11 bases. Germline loops: CDR1 SQVTM, CDR2 ANQGSEA. The V gene end was trimmed by 0 bases and the J gene end by 11 bases; junction bases not matched to a gene: 8. This CDR3 has 14 amino acids. The CDR3 DNA follows: TGCAGCGTTGAAGACCTGGGGACAGGGGGTCGGGCTTTCTTT. Translation gives CSVEDLGTGGRAFF.

This chain uses TRBV12-5 with TRBJ2-3, with a tentative D call TRBD2 (6 bases). V lost 11 bases and J 4 bases, leaving 16 bases between the germline ends. Germline V gene lookup returns CDR1 LGHNT and CDR2 FRNRAP. This CDR3 comprises 13 residues. The CDR3 reads CAVGMEGADTQYF. CDR3 coding DNA: TGTGCTGTCGGGATGGAGGGCGCAGATACGCAGTATTTT.

This clone was observed a handful of times. The V gene is TRBV28, the J gene TRBJ2-3; 10 positions agree with TRBD2. This CDR3 contains 17 residues. CDR1 MDHEN and CDR2 SYDVKM come from the germline V gene. V lost 5 bases to trimming and J lost 2 bases; unmatched junction nucleotides: 10. CDR3 DNA: TGTGCCAGCAGTACCCTTGGACTAGCGGCCGACACAGATACGCAGTATTTT. Encoded protein: CASSTLGLAADTDTQYF.

This clone came up a few times. This chain connects TRBV28 to TRBJ2-7, with D tentatively TRBD1 (5 bases). CDR1 is MDHEN and CDR2 is SYDVKM in the germline V gene. The CDR3 is 15 amino acids. V was shortened by 1 base and J by 3 bases, with 13 bases between the two germline ends. Written as DNA, the CDR3 is TGTGCCAGCAGTTTATCGACAGCCTCAAACTACGAGCAGTACTTC. Residues: CASSLSTASNYEQYF.

This chain joins TRBV7-2 and TRBJ2-3; D ambiguous. The CDR3 is 14 amino acids. Trimming cost V 7 bases and J 4 bases, with 15 bases left between them. From germline, CDR1 is SGHTA and CDR2 FQGNSA. The chain's CDR3 is CASTRGLVPDTQYF. CDR3 coding DNA: TGTGCCAGCACCCGCGGTCTCGTCCCAGATACGCAGTATTTT.

CDR3 sequence: CASSRQGGGANVLTF. CDR3 sequence (DNA): TGTGCCAGCAGCCGCCAGGGAGGTGGGGCCAACGTCCTGACTTTC. This chain joins TRBV7-2 and TRBJ2-6; tentatively, D is TRBD2 (6 bases). In germline, CDR1 is SGHTA, CDR2 FQGNSA. The CDR3 runs 15 residues. The V gene lost 5 bases and the J gene lost 3 bases, with 11 bases spanning the gap.